This T cell receptor (beta chain) stems from a study of identical twins. There are a few counts of this clonotype. The antigen is unknown. Every donor was a healthy Caucasian. The authors used template switching to add a universal primer site and gave cDNA unique molecular identifiers. TCRdb used MiXCR to reprocess the 5' RACE reads, holding one entry per CDR3 protein. The sample carries about 390,000 distinct CDR3 sequences, roughly 10% recorded once. Trimming left V 5 bases short and J 0 bases short, with 11 bases between. The CDR3 consists of 15 residues. Germline V gene lookup returns CDR1 KGHDR and CDR2 SFDVKD. Whole-study results and caveats: Findings came from cross-sectional statistics, without long-term follow-up of donors. An excess of low generation probability was shown by twin-shared out-of-frame alpha sequences.

The chain is built from TRBV24-1 and TRBJ2-3, with D unclear. The TCR sequence derives from a woman in her 50s in good health. Specimen: naive T cells sorted from blood. Here the CDR3 reads CATSGRGPSTDTQYF. CDR3 nucleotides: TGTGCCACCAGTGGGAGAGGACCTAGCACAGATACGCAGTATTTT.